This T cell receptor beta chain came from a study of tumor-infiltrating lymphocytes in primary liver carcinoma. Study results and limitations: Bulk unsorted sampling precluded comparing CD4+ and CD8+ repertoires. Pairs comparing tumor with adjacent tissue or blood overlapped less than pairs drawn from tumor regions.

Trimming took 2 bases from V and 3 from J, leaving 6 bases between them. Per the germline V gene, CDR1 is SGHAT and CDR2 is FQDESV (reference sequence). The length of the CDR3 is 13 residues. Germline DNA was also extracted, while the blood RNA originated from unsorted whole blood. With chronic HBV infection, the patients were also treatment-naive. Priming with a constant-region primer yielded TCR beta cDNA from roughly 0.45 ug total RNA. TCR beta libraries came from three nested multiplex PCR rounds using slightly modified ARM-PCR. It was with TRBV1-TRBV30 forward primers and a C-beta reverse primer that the first two PCR rounds were run, at around 11 cycles each. TCRdb re-called the multiplex PCR reads through MiXCR, storing one row per CDR3 protein. The sample has 310,000 or so distinct CDR3 sequences; 50% to 75% are singletons. This clonotype was picked up many times. Its antigen is not identified.

The V and J genes are TRBV11-1 and TRBJ2-3, with no clear D. This clonotype was obtained from a woman aged 30 to 39 with primary liver carcinoma and hepatitis B virus infection. The sequenced sample was peripheral blood. The CDR3 nucleotides are TGTGCCAGCAGCTTACTTAAAACAGATACGCAGTATTTT. Its translation: CASSLLKTDTQYF.